This T cell receptor beta chain was recorded in a study of cytomegalovirus exposure and HLA in healthy donors. The V gene lost 1 base and the J gene lost 3 bases, with 7 bases spanning the gap. CDR3 length equals 14 residues. Germline values: CDR1 LGHNA, CDR2 YSLEER. Use of 60 Vbeta and 13 Jbeta primers characterized the PCR. Clones were read by immunoSEQ multiplex PCR, and TCRdb kept only the in-frame ones, dropping some. This repertoire shows about 150,000 clones, more than 70% found once; its top ten account for 3.1%. This chain uses TRBV4-3 with TRBJ2-4; D not certain. The sequencing input was PBMCs. The TCR comes from a man aged 40-50 years in good health and CMV-seronegative. CDR3 nucleotide sequence: TGCGCCAGCAGCCAAGTAACGGGCAAAAACATTCAGTACTTC. Its translation: CASSQVTGKNIQYF.